Presented here are 24 T cell receptor beta chains from one specimen sequenced in a study of human T cells and chemical hapten exposure. TCRdb itself ran the RACE reads through MiXCR, one entry per CDR3 protein. The repertoire includes under 70,000 distinct CDR3 sequences, 11% of them detected once, and approximately 3.9% sits in the top ten. The time point denotes: pre-sensitization, week 0. Noted treatment: therapeutic diphenylcyclopropenone sensitization with weekly scalp DPC. The sample was whole blood, taken in connection with sensitization to the hapten diphenylcyclopropenone (DPC). The source is a woman in her forties with alopecia areata. Some clones in this sample may be carry-over from other donors' samples.

This chain joins TRBV15 and TRBJ1-1; D uncertain. CDR1 and CDR2 (germline): LNHNV, YYDKDF (reference sequence). V was pared by 3 bases and J by 1 base, with 9 bases between. CDR3 length: 14 amino acids. CDR3 DNA sequence: TGTGCCACCAGCAGGATTTTCGGGAACACTGAAGCTTTCTTT. This encodes CATSRIFGNTEAFF.

V usage is TRBV20-1 and J usage is TRBJ2-3; TRBD1 matches at 7 bases. With V trimmed by 6 bases and J by 0 bases, 9 bases remained unmatched. The CDR3 contains 15 residues. Germline lookup yields CDR1 DFQATT and CDR2 SNEGSKA (reference sequence). This chain's CDR3 is CSAGDTGDSTDTQYF. The CDR3 region has the DNA TGCAGTGCCGGGGACACAGGGGATAGCACAGATACGCAGTATTTT.

This clonotype has just a few counts. The chain recombines TRBV29-1 with TRBJ2-7; D might be TRBD2 (6 bases). V gave up 7 bases and J gave up 4 bases, with 14 bases separating them. Per the germline V gene, CDR1 is SQVTM and CDR2 is ANQGSEA. The CDR3 spans 12 residues. CDR3 amino acids: CSAGPGGYEQYF. The CDR3 coding sequence is TGCAGCGCCGGGCCAGGAGGGTACGAGCAGTACTTC.

The CDR3: CSARVPGPAGVNSYEQYF. The CDR3 bases are TGCAGTGCTAGAGTCCCGGGGCCAGCGGGGGTTAATTCCTACGAGCAGTACTTC. V is TRBV20-1 and J is TRBJ2-7; 8 bases are a match to TRBD2. CDR1 is DFQATT, CDR2 SNEGSKA, per germline (reference sequence). J was trimmed by 1 base and V by 1 base; bases with no gene match: 15. The CDR3 extends over 18 amino acids.

This clonotype was seen repeatedly, ten times or more. The V call is TRBV6-4, the J call TRBJ2-1; D is possibly TRBD2 (5 bases). CDR1 MRHNA and CDR2 SNTAGT come from the germline V gene. The CDR3 has 14 amino acids. Trimming pared 6 bases from V and 0 bases from J, leaving 9 bases between. The chain's CDR3 is CASRTRFSYNEQFF. The CDR3 DNA sequence: TGTGCCAGCAGAACTAGGTTCTCCTACAATGAGCAGTTCTTC.

The chain joins TRBV11-2 to TRBJ2-7, with D perhaps TRBD2 (6 bases). This CDR3 has 13 amino acids. Germline CDR1 reads SGHAT; CDR2 reads FQNNGV. V lost 6 bases and J 5 bases, leaving 14 bases between the germline ends. The CDR3 spells CASRLGGNDEQYF. The CDR3 coding sequence is TGTGCCAGCAGGCTCGGCGGGAACGACGAGCAGTACTTC.

The chain employs TRBV29-1 and TRBJ2-7; possible D gene TRBD2, 5 bases. With 4 bases removed from V and 7 bases from J, the gap between germline ends came to 17 bases. The CDR3 is 13 residues long. The germline V gene has CDR1 SQVTM and CDR2 ANQGSEA. In nucleotides, the CDR3 is TGCAGCGTTGTATATACGGGATCGGGGGAGCAGTACTTC. Amino acids: CSVVYTGSGEQYF.

This clonotype was counted many times. J is TRBJ1-2 and V is TRBV7-2; the match to TRBD1 covers 8 bases. CDR1 is SGHTA and CDR2 is FQGNSA in the germline V gene. The CDR3 sequence is 15 residues long. V shed 5 bases and J 3 bases; nucleotides not matched to a gene: 8. CDR3 residues: CASSPDRAPHYGYTF. CDR3 DNA: TGTGCCAGCAGCCCGGACAGGGCGCCACACTATGGCTACACCTTC.

The rearrangement links TRBV14 to TRBJ1-2; D is ambiguous. CDR3 length: 12 residues. With 1 base removed from V and 5 bases from J, the gap between germline ends came to 5 bases. Germline CDR1 and CDR2: SGHDN and FVKESK. CDR3 in amino acids: CASSQGLYGYTF. Here the CDR3 DNA reads TGTGCCAGCAGCCAAGGACTATATGGCTACACCTTC.

This sequence joins TRBV7-6 and TRBJ1-4, with TRBD1 identical over 7 bases. CDR3 length: 15 amino acids. Germline CDR1 and CDR2: SGHVS and FNYEAQ. The J segment lost 10 bases and the V segment lost 0 bases, leaving 8 bases of the junction unmatched. CDR3 amino acids: CASSLATGEFGKLFF. The CDR3 DNA is TGTGCCAGCAGCTTAGCCACAGGGGAATTTGGAAAACTGTTTTTT.

This clonotype has a handful of counts. The chain recombines TRBV7-8 with TRBJ2-1; 10 bases match TRBD1. Germline trimming cut 3 bases from V and 7 bases from J; bases unmatched to any gene: 9. In germline, CDR1 is SGHVS, CDR2 FQNEAQ. The CDR3 consists of 16 residues. CDR3 region: CASSFPTGGIENEQFF. The CDR3 nucleotides read TGTGCCAGCAGCTTCCCGACAGGGGGCATTGAGAATGAGCAGTTCTTC.

In its sample, this clonotype was seen many times. The chain carries TRBV11-2 and TRBJ2-1; 8 nucleotides align to TRBD2. The CDR3 has 18 residues. The J segment lost 2 bases and the V segment lost 1 base, leaving 10 bases of the junction unmatched. Per the germline V gene, CDR1 is SGHAT and CDR2 is FQNNGV. CDR3 in DNA: TGTGCCAGCAGCTTAGGTGGACTGACTAGCGTCGCCTACAATGAGCAGTTCTTC. Amino acid sequence: CASSLGGLTSVAYNEQFF.

In its sample, this clonotype was seen a few times. The chain uses TRBV9 and TRBJ2-3; 14 positions match TRBD2. V trimming: 2 bases; J trimming: 6 bases; junction bases outside the gene matches: 5. The CDR3 is 16 amino acids. CDR1 SGDLS and CDR2 YYNGEE come from the germline V gene. CDR3 nucleotides: TGTGCCAGCAGCGTGACTAGCGGGAGGGCCGGGGATACGCAGTATTTT. It encodes CASSVTSGRAGDTQYF. Looking up the rest from reference TRBV9 and TRBJ2-3 gives the full variable domain: DSGVTQTPKHLITATGQRVTLRCSPRSGDLSVYWYQQSLDQGLQFLIQYYNGEERAKGNILERFSAQQFPDLHSELNLSSLELGDSALYFCASSVTSGRAGDTQYFGPGTRLTVL.

Only a few counts were recorded for this clonotype. The J gene is TRBJ2-7, the V gene TRBV28, with a tentative D call TRBD1 (6 bases). With 8 bases removed from V and 6 bases from J, the gap between germline ends came to 26 bases. This CDR3 has 16 residues. Germline CDR1 reads MDHEN; CDR2 reads SYDVKM. The CDR3 here is CASGRRGVGLQGEQYF. DNA of the CDR3: TGTGCCAGCGGTCGTCGTGGGGTAGGGCTACAGGGCGAGCAGTACTTC.

Ten or more counts support this clonotype. The chain is built from TRBV7-2 and TRBJ2-5; 9 bases are shared with TRBD1. CDR3 size: 14 residues. V lost 5 bases to trimming and J lost 3 bases; unmatched junction nucleotides: 4. The V gene's germline CDR1 is SGHTA and CDR2 FQGNSA. Here the CDR3 DNA reads TGTGCCAGCAGCAGGGGGGACAGGGAAGAGACCCAGTACTTC. Its translation is CASSRGDREETQYF.

There are a few counts of this clonotype. V and J are TRBV4-3 and TRBJ2-2; a weak D match, TRBD1 (5 bases). The CDR3 sequence is 16 residues long. Germline-derived CDR1 and CDR2 are LGHNA and YSLEER. V was trimmed by 3 bases and J by 6 bases, leaving 17 bases between them. This chain's CDR3 is CASSQSVRVHAGELFF. The CDR3 nucleotides read TGCGCCAGCAGCCAGTCGGTCAGGGTCCACGCCGGGGAGCTGTTTTTT.

The rearrangement uses TRBV18 and TRBJ2-2; 7 bases agree with TRBD2. With V trimmed by 2 bases and J by 5 bases, 2 bases remained unmatched. Looked up from germline, CDR1 is KGHSH and CDR2 is LQKENI. This CDR3 comprises 14 residues. The CDR3 DNA reads TGTGCCAGCTCACCAAGCGGGGTGACCGGGGAGCTGTTTTTT. As protein: CASSPSGVTGELFF. The variable domain in full, with the rest retrieved from reference TRBV18 and TRBJ2-2, is NAGVMQNPRHLVRRRGQEARLRCSPMKGHSHVYWYRQLPEEGLKFMVYLQKENIIDESGMPKERFSAEFPKEGPSILRIQQVVRGDSAAYFCASSPSGVTGELFFGEGSRLTVL.

This clonotype came up many times. The chain uses TRBV12-3 or TRBV12-4 and TRBJ1-4; tentative D call: TRBD1 (5 bases). CDR3 length: 15 amino acids. Trimming took 8 bases from V and 8 from J, leaving 21 bases between them. The CDR3 DNA is TGTGCCAGCGGGACCCGCACGGGACTTGGGGAAAAACTGTTTTTT. Its protein product is CASGTRTGLGEKLFF.

This clonotype was detected only a few times. J is TRBJ2-7 and V is TRBV30; D could derive from TRBD1 or TRBD2 (5 bases each). CDR1 and CDR2 (germline): GTSNPN, SVGIG (reference sequence). V lost 3 bases and J 6 bases, leaving 18 bases between the germline ends. The CDR3 runs to 14 residues. The CDR3 sequence: CAWSPGTPHGEQYF. The DNA of the CDR3 is TGTGCCTGGAGCCCCGGGACCCCTCACGGCGAGCAGTACTTC.

This clonotype was recorded at least ten times. This chain joins TRBV29-1 and TRBJ2-5; maybe TRBD1 (6 bases). The length of the CDR3 is 12 residues. The V and J ends lost 2 bases and 5 bases respectively, with 9 bases between them. The germline gives CDR1 SQVTM, CDR2 ANQGSEA. Here the CDR3 DNA reads TGCAGCGTTGAAACAGGGATTGAGACCCAGTACTTC. Translated: CSVETGIETQYF.

This clonotype was seen at least ten times. The V and J genes are TRBV27 and TRBJ1-2; no firm D call. V was shortened by 0 bases and J by 5 bases, with 16 bases between the two germline ends. Germline V gene data show CDR1 as MNHEY and CDR2 as SMNVEV (reference sequence). The CDR3 length is 16 residues. The CDR3 is CASSLSIAGPTYGYTF. For the CDR3, the DNA is TGTGCCAGCAGTTTATCGATCGCAGGTCCAACATATGGCTACACCTTC.

The table lists this clonotype with a few counts. The V gene is TRBV19, the J gene TRBJ2-7, with a tentative D call TRBD2 (5 bases). CDR1 LNHDA and CDR2 SQIVND come from the germline V gene (reference sequence). The CDR3 has 12 amino acids. Trimming took 4 bases from V and 3 from J, leaving 7 bases between them. CDR3 in DNA: TGTGCCAGTAGTACGAGGGACTACGAGCAGTACTTC. It translates to CASSTRDYEQYF.

This clonotype was found many times. The V call is TRBV29-1, the J call TRBJ2-5; possible D gene TRBD1, 5 bases. Germline CDR1 and CDR2: SQVTM and ANQGSEA. V lost 6 bases to trimming and J lost 4 bases, with 12 bases between them. There are 12 residues in the CDR3. DNA for the CDR3: TGCAGCGTGGCAGGGAACGTAGAGACCCAGTACTTC. Translation: CSVAGNVETQYF.

This clonotype was seen more than once but under ten times. V gene TRBV9 combines with J gene TRBJ1-6, with D perhaps TRBD1 (5 bases). Germline V gives CDR1 SGDLS, CDR2 YYNGEE. V lost 2 bases, J lost 10 bases, and 22 bases lay in between. The CDR3 extends over 17 amino acids. CDR3 in DNA: TGTGCCAGCAGCGTCACGGGGGGGACTCCAAGTGACTCACCCCTCCACTTT. Translated: CASSVTGGTPSDSPLHF.